Following are 12 T cell receptor beta chains from one sample sequenced in a study of neurological immune-mediated disorders. In TCRdb, the 5' RACE reads were re-called with MiXCR into one record per CDR3 protein. Counted here are 30,000 or so distinct CDR3 sequences, 12% occurring once; the ten biggest clones make up less than 9.5%. Sequencing input: PBMCs. The receptor source for this set is a man in his 60s in good health.

This clonotype has a count of ten or more. The chain carries TRBV5-1 and TRBJ1-4, with a weak D call TRBD1 (5 bases). Germline values: CDR1 SGHRS, CDR2 YFSETQ. V shed 5 bases and J shed 6 bases, with 14 bases lying between them. The CDR3 extends over 14 amino acids. CDR3 loop: CASSPQGFDEKLFF. The CDR3 DNA follows: TGCGCCAGCAGTCCTCAGGGTTTCGATGAAAAACTGTTTTTT.

This clonotype was counted ten times or more. The chain uses TRBV28 and TRBJ1-5, with D hard to call. V was trimmed by 10 bases and J by 0 bases, leaving 19 bases between them. Germline CDR1 is MDHEN and CDR2 is SYDVKM. There are 16 residues in the CDR3. This chain's CDR3 is CATVGRGYYSNQPQHF. The CDR3 DNA is TGTGCCACCGTTGGCCGGGGATACTATAGCAATCAGCCCCAGCATTTT.

At least ten counts were recorded for this clonotype. The chain links TRBV20-1 to TRBJ2-3; 7 bases line up with TRBD1. This CDR3 comprises 15 residues. The germline V gene has CDR1 DFQATT and CDR2 SNEGSKA (reference sequence). The ends lost 0 bases at V and 5 bases at J; junction bases unmatched: 8. This chain's CDR3 is CSARDQGQIVDTQYF. CDR3 DNA: TGCAGTGCTAGAGATCAGGGACAGATTGTAGATACGCAGTATTTT.

This clonotype was detected many times. The rearrangement joins TRBV29-1 to TRBJ1-2, with 9 bases fitting TRBD1. In germline, CDR1 is SQVTM, CDR2 ANQGSEA. V was pared by 6 bases and J by 4 bases, with 9 bases of the junction left unmatched. The CDR3 extends over 14 amino acids. The CDR3 DNA reads TGCAGCGTGGCGGAACCGGGACAGGGCTATGGCTACACCTTC. Its translation: CSVAEPGQGYGYTF.

This clonotype was seen more than once but under ten times. This sequence joins TRBV3-1 and TRBJ2-4, with TRBD2 matching 8 bases. Germline V CDR1 and CDR2: LGHDT, YNNKEL (reference sequence). J gave up 0 bases and V 5 bases, and 6 bases lay outside the gene matches. CDR3 length: 16 residues. CDR3 residues: CASSYGLAGAKNIQYF. The CDR3, as DNA: TGTGCCAGCAGCTACGGACTAGCAGGAGCCAAAAACATTCAGTACTTC.

This clonotype was seen at least ten times. The rearrangement uses TRBV4-1 and TRBJ2-1; D possibly corresponds to TRBD2 (7 bases). CDR3 length: 17 amino acids. Trimming left V 0 bases short and J 10 bases short, with 22 bases between. From germline, CDR1 is MGHRA and CDR2 YSYEKL. The chain's CDR3 is CASSQDEGGSGPGEQFF. CDR3 nucleotide sequence: TGCGCCAGCAGCCAAGATGAAGGGGGTAGCGGGCCCGGGGAGCAGTTCTTC.

This clonotype was recorded many times. In DNA form, the CDR3 reads TGTGCCATCAGTGAGTTTGGGACGGCCTCCTATAATTCACCCCTCCACTTT. Its translation: CAISEFGTASYNSPLHF. The chain carries TRBV10-3 and TRBJ1-6; D might be TRBD1 (5 bases). V lost 1 base to trimming and J lost 0 bases, with 10 bases between them. This CDR3 contains 17 residues. CDR1 is ENHRY, CDR2 SYGVKD, per germline.

There are many counts of this clonotype. This rearrangement joins TRBV6-4 to TRBJ1-6; tentatively, D is TRBD1 (5 bases). Trimming removed 0 bases from V and 7 bases from J, with 10 bases in between. Germline V gene data show CDR1 as MRHNA and CDR2 as SNTAGT. CDR3 length: 15 amino acids. The CDR3 sequence: CASSDSGTGNSPLHF. In DNA, the CDR3 is TGTGCCAGCAGTGACTCGGGGACGGGGAATTCACCCCTCCACTTT.

The table lists this clonotype with many counts. V is TRBV12-3 or TRBV12-4 and J is TRBJ2-2; D gene ambiguous. V was shortened by 6 bases and J by 7 bases, with 9 bases between the two germline ends. There are 12 residues in the CDR3. In DNA form, the CDR3 reads TGTGCCAGCAGAACGCCTTACGGGGAGCTGTTTTTT. Translated: CASRTPYGELFF.

This clonotype is judged medium-sized. The V gene is TRBV18, the J gene TRBJ2-3; no definite D call. Germline V lookup: CDR1 KGHSH, CDR2 LQKENI. CDR3 length: 13 amino acids. The V gene lost 4 bases and the J gene lost 2 bases, with 7 bases spanning the gap. The chain's CDR3 is CASSRRNTDTQYF. The CDR3 nucleotides read TGTGCCAGCTCACGAAGGAACACAGATACGCAGTATTTT. The full variable domain, rest sourced from reference TRBV18 and TRBJ2-3, is NAGVMQNPRHLVRRRGQEARLRCSPMKGHSHVYWYRQLPEEGLKFMVYLQKENIIDESGMPKERFSAEFPKEGPSILRIQQVVRGDSAAYFCASSRRNTDTQYFGPGTRLTVL.

This clonotype was seen at least ten times. V gene TRBV7-2 combines with J gene TRBJ2-1; TRBD1 aligns across 12 bases. There are 17 residues in the CDR3. V lost 1 base, J lost 7 bases, and 8 bases stayed unmatched. CDR1 is SGHTA, CDR2 FQGNSA, per germline. CDR3 nucleotide sequence: TGTGCCAGCAGCTTAGAAAATTGGGGACAGGGGGCGAATGAGCAGTTCTTC. It codes for CASSLENWGQGANEQFF.

This clonotype occurred many times. The rearrangement uses TRBV20-1 and TRBJ1-6; D might be TRBD1 (5 bases). Germline V CDR1 and CDR2: DFQATT, SNEGSKA (reference sequence). Trimming stripped 6 bases from V and 4 bases from J, with 13 bases between. The length of the CDR3 is 14 residues. The CDR3 DNA reads TGCAGTGCCACGAAGGGGACTTATAATTCACCCCTCCACTTT. Translation gives CSATKGTYNSPLHF.